The 16 T cell receptor beta chains below all came from one sample that was sequenced in a study of beta chain features in type 1 diabetes. Study conclusions and caveats: The study found moderately but significantly shorter TCRB CDR3s in all four CD4+ subsets of Type 1 diabetes patients.

The investigators reverse transcribed all of the isolated RNA, so they sequenced expressed TCRB transcripts. Assay used: immunoSEQ multiplex PCR; TCRdb lists only in-frame clones, some missing. Here the sample spans some 130,000 clones, roughly 10% being singletons. No antigens are known for them. Sequencing was done on a sample of central memory CD4+ T cells from blood. Receptors were obtained from a young man with type 1 diabetes.

The rearrangement uses TRBV5-6 and TRBJ2-5; D may be TRBD1 (5 bases). Trimming removed 0 bases at V and 0 bases at J, with 12 bases between. CDR1 and CDR2 (germline): SGHDT, YYEEEE. The CDR3 loop spans 16 amino acids. The CDR3 DNA follows: TGTGCCAGCAGCTTGGGGGGCCCCCCGTACCAAGAGACCCAGTACTTC. It yields the protein CASSLGGPPYQETQYF. The complete variable domain, with remaining parts taken from reference TRBV5-6 and TRBJ2-5, reads DAGVTQSPTHLIKTRGQQVTLRCSPKSGHDTVSWYQQALGQGPQFIFQYYEEEERQRGNFPDRFSGHQFPNYSSELNVNALLLGDSALYLCASSLGGPPYQETQYFGPGTRLLVL.

This clone was recorded a few times. This chain links TRBV25-1 with TRBJ1-2, with 7 bases fitting TRBD1. V was pared by 3 bases and J by 5 bases, with 3 bases of the junction left unmatched. The CDR3 is 13 amino acids. Germline V gene data show CDR1 as MGHDK and CDR2 as SYGVNS. Written as DNA, the CDR3 is TGTGCCAGCAGTGAGGGACAGCGTTATGGCTACACCTTC. Its protein is CASSEGQRYGYTF.

This chain links TRBV7-9 with TRBJ2-4, with D tentatively TRBD1 (6 bases). The V end lost 5 bases, the J end lost 3 bases, and 11 bases lay between the germline ends. The germline gives CDR1 SEHNR, CDR2 FQNEAQ (reference sequence). CDR3 length: 14 residues. CDR3 protein: CASSVGQGKNIQYF. In DNA form, the CDR3 reads TGTGCCAGCAGCGTGGGACAAGGCAAAAACATTCAGTACTTC.

The chain couples TRBV18 to TRBJ1-5, with 9 nucleotides matching TRBD1. V was pared by 6 bases and J by 5 bases, with 5 bases of the junction left unmatched. CDR1 KGHSH and CDR2 LQKENI come from the germline V gene. This CDR3 comprises 14 residues. CDR3 loop: CASSEQGADQPQHF. In DNA, the CDR3 is TGTGCCAGCTCGGAACAGGGGGCGGATCAGCCCCAGCATTTT.

V usage is TRBV27 and J usage is TRBJ1-1, with D possibly being TRBD1 (5 bases). The germline V gene encodes CDR1 MNHEY and CDR2 SMNVEV (reference sequence). The V gene lost 8 bases and the J gene lost 1 base, with 20 bases spanning the gap. The CDR3 sequence is 16 residues long. The CDR3 DNA follows: TGTGCCAGCTCATCCAGGGTGGCAGGGCAGAACACTGAAGCTTTCTTT. Protein product: CASSSRVAGQNTEAFF.

The rearrangement joins TRBV7-3 to TRBJ1-6; weak D call: TRBD1 (6 bases). This CDR3 spans 14 amino acids. Deletions cut 5 bases from V and 7 bases from J, with 12 bases between. Germline V lookup: CDR1 SGHTA, CDR2 FQGTGA. CDR3 loop: CASSQTGWNSPLHF. In nucleotides, the CDR3 is TGTGCCAGCAGCCAAACAGGGTGGAATTCACCCCTCCACTTT.

This clone was observed a few times. This sequence joins TRBV6-6 and TRBJ1-5; D is unresolved. The CDR3 contains 11 residues. Germline CDR1 reads MNHNY; CDR2 reads SVGAGI (reference sequence). Trimming stripped 5 bases from V and 6 bases from J, with 5 bases between. As DNA, the CDR3 is TGTGCCAGCAGTGGAGGTCAGCCCCAGCATTTT. Translating it yields CASSGGQPQHF.

The chain joins TRBV28 to TRBJ2-4; tentatively, D is TRBD2 (6 bases). Trimming took 2 bases from V and 4 from J, leaving 15 bases between them. The germline CDR1 and CDR2 sequences are MDHEN and SYDVKM. The CDR3 is made up of 16 amino acids. CDR3 amino acids: CASSLSGGGVKNIQYF. CDR3 nucleotides: TGTGCCAGCAGTTTAAGTGGAGGCGGGGTAAAAAACATTCAGTACTTC. The complete variable domain, with remaining parts taken from reference TRBV28 and TRBJ2-4, reads DVKVTQSSRYLVKRTGEKVFLECVQDMDHENMFWYRQDPGLGLRLIYFSYDVKMKEKGDIPEGYSVSREKKERFSLILESASTNQTSMYLCASSLSGGGVKNIQYFGAGTRLSVL.

The chain recombines TRBV27 with TRBJ1-1; TRBD1 agrees at 8 bases. CDR3 length equals 15 residues. The germline CDR1 and CDR2 sequences are MNHEY and SMNVEV (reference sequence). V trimming: 4 bases; J trimming: 2 bases; junction bases outside the gene matches: 6. DNA for the CDR3: TGTGCCAGCAGTTCTGGGGGGACAGGCAACACTGAAGCTTTCTTT. Encoded protein: CASSSGGTGNTEAFF.

The rearrangement links TRBV4-2 to TRBJ1-2, with D possibly matching TRBD1 (6 bases). V shed 2 bases and J shed 0 bases, with 10 bases lying between them. Germline-derived CDR1 and CDR2 are LGHNA and YNFKEQ. This CDR3 region has 15 residues. The DNA of the CDR3 is TGTGCCAGCAGCCAACGACAGGAAGCTAACTATGGCTACACCTTC. It codes for CASSQRQEANYGYTF.

The chain's CDR3 is CASSLEAGTDFPYEQYF. The CDR3 DNA follows: TGTGCCAGCAGTCTAGAAGCCGGGACAGACTTCCCCTACGAGCAGTACTTC. The genes are TRBV27 and TRBJ2-7; 7 nucleotides align to TRBD1. CDR1 is MNHEY and CDR2 is SMNVEV in the germline V gene (reference sequence). The junction had 15 bases not matched to a gene; V was cut back by 5 bases and J by 2 bases. This CDR3 comprises 17 residues.

The V call is TRBV28, the J call TRBJ2-5; 8 bases align to TRBD2. The trim removed 7 bases at V and 5 bases at J, leaving 12 bases unmatched. The CDR3 is made up of 15 amino acids. CDR1 is MDHEN, CDR2 SYDVKM, per germline. This chain's CDR3 is CASNGGGGRGETQYF. The CDR3 bases are TGTGCCAGCAACGGAGGCGGGGGGCGCGGGGAGACCCAGTACTTC.

By sample fraction, this clone is medium-sized. V gene TRBV29-1 combines with J gene TRBJ2-3, with D tentatively TRBD1 (6 bases). The CDR3 consists of 11 residues. Per the germline V gene, CDR1 is SQVTM and CDR2 is ANQGSEA. Trimming pared 7 bases from V and 4 bases from J, leaving 9 bases between. Written as DNA, the CDR3 is TGCAGCGGGGGGCCACCAGATACGCAGTATTTT. Its protein is CSGGPPDTQYF.

This chain links TRBV6-5 with TRBJ1-2, with 7 bases that match TRBD1. Germline V gives CDR1 MNHEY, CDR2 SVGAGI. There are 13 residues in the CDR3. The V gene end was trimmed by 8 bases and the J gene end by 4 bases; junction bases not matched to a gene: 7. CDR3 sequence reads: CASAKDRSYGYTF. The CDR3 region has the DNA TGTGCCAGCGCTAAGGACAGGTCCTATGGCTACACCTTC.

This chain uses TRBV6-6 with TRBJ1-5; D gene unclear. Trimming left V 1 base short and J 10 bases short, with 14 bases between. Germline V lookup: CDR1 MNHNY, CDR2 SVGAGI (reference sequence). There are 14 residues in the CDR3. The CDR3 is CASSYLAGSGPQHF. The DNA for the CDR3 is TGTGCCAGCAGTTACTTAGCCGGATCGGGACCCCAGCATTTT.

This clone was seen a few times. V and J are TRBV20-1 and TRBJ2-3, with D maybe TRBD2 (6 bases). V was clipped by 5 bases and J by 6 bases, with 6 bases between them. This CDR3 has 10 amino acids. CDR1 is DFQATT and CDR2 is SNEGSKA in the germline V gene (reference sequence). Here the CDR3 reads CSAGRDTQYF. CDR3 DNA sequence: TGCAGTGCTGGGAGGGATACGCAGTATTTT.